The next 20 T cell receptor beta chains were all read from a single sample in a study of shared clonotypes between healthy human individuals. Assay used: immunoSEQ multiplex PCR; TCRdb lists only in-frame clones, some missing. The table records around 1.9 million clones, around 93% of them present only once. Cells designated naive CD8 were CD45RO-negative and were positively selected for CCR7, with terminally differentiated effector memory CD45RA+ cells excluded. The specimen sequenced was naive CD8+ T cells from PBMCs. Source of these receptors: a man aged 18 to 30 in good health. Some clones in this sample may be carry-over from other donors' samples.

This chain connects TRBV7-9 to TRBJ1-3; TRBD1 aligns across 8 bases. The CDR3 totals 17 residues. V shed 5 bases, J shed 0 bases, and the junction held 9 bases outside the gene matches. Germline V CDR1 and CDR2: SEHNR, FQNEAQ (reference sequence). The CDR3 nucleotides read TGTGCCAGCAGCCACCGGGACAGGTCCTTCTCTGGAAACACCATATATTTT. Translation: CASSHRDRSFSGNTIYF.

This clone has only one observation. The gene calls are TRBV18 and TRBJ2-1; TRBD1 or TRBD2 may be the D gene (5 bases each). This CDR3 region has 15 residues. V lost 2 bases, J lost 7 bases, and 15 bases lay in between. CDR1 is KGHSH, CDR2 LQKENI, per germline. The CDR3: CASSPTARGPNEQFF. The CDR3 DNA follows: TGTGCCAGCTCACCAACCGCTCGGGGCCCTAATGAGCAGTTCTTC.

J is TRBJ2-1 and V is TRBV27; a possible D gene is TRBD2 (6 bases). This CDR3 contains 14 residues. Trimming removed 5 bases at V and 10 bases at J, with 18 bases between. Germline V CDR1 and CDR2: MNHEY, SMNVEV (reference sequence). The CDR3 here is CASSLLATEKEQFF. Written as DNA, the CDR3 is TGTGCCAGCAGTCTACTAGCTACGGAGAAGGAGCAGTTCTTC.

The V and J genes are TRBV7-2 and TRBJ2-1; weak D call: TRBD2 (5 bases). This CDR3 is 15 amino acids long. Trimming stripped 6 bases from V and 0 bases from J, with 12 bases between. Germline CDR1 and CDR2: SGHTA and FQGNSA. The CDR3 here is CASREWRSSYNEQFF. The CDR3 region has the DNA TGTGCCAGCAGAGAATGGAGGAGCTCCTACAATGAGCAGTTCTTC.

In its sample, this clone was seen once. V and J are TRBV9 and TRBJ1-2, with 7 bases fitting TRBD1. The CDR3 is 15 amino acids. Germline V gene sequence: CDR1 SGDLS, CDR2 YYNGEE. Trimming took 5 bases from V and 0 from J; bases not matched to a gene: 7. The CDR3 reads CASRAGTAPNYGYTF. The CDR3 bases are TGTGCCAGCAGAGCCGGGACAGCTCCTAACTATGGCTACACCTTC.

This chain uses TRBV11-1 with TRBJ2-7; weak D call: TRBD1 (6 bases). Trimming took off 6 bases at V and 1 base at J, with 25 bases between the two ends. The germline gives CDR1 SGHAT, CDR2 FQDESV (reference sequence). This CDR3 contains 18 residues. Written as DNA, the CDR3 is TGTGCCAGCAGTCCTAGTTTAATAAACAGGGAGAAGTCCTACGAGCAGTACTTC. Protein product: CASSPSLINREKSYEQYF.

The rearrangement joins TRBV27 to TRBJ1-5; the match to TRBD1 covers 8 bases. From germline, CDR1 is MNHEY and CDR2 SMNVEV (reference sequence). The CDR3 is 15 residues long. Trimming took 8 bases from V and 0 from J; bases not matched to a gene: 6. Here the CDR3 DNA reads TGTGCCAGCCGGGGGGGACAGGCTAGCAATCAGCCCCAGCATTTT. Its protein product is CASRGGQASNQPQHF.

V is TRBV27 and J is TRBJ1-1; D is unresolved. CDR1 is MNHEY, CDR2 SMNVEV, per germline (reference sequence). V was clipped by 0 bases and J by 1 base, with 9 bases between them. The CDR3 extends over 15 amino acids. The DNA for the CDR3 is TGTGCCAGCAGTTTATCTGGGCGACCGAACACTGAAGCTTTCTTT. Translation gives CASSLSGRPNTEAFF.

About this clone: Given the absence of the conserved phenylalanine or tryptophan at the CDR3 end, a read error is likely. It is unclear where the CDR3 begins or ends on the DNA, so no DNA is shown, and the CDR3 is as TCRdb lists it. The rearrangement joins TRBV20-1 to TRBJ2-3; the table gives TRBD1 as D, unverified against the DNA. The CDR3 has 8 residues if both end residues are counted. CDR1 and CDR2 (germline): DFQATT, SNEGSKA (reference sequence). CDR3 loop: CSAAGTAN.

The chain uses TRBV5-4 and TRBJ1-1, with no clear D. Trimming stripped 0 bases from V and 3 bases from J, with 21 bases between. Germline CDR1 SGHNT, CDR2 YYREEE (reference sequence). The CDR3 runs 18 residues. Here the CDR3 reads CASSLEVILSGGHTEAFF. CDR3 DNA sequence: TGTGCCAGCAGCTTGGAAGTGATACTATCCGGCGGGCACACTGAAGCTTTCTTT.

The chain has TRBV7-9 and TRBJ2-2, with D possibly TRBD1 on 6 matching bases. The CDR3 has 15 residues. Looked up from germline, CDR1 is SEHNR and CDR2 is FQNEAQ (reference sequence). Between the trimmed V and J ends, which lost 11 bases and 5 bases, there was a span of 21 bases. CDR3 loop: CAAPGAVGRTGELFF. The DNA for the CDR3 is TGTGCCGCACCAGGGGCGGTCGGAAGGACCGGGGAGCTGTTTTTT.

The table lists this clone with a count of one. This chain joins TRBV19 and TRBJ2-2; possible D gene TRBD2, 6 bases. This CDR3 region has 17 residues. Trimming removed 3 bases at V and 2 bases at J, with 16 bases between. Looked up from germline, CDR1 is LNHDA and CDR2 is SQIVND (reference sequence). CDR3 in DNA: TGTGCCAGTAGTATCCCATCCGGGGGTCCCAACACCGGGGAGCTGTTTTTT. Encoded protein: CASSIPSGGPNTGELFF.

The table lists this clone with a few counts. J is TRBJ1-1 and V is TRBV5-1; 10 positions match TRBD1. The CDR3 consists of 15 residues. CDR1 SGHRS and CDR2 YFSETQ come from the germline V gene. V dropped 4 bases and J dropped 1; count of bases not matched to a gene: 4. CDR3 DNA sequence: TGCGCCAGCAGCGTATGGGACAGGGGGAACACTGAAGCTTTCTTT. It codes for CASSVWDRGNTEAFF.

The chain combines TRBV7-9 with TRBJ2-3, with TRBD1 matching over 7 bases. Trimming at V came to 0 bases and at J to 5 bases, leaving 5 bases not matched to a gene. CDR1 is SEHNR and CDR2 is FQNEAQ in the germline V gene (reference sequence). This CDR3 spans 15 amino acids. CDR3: CASSLAAAGGDTQYF. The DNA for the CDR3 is TGTGCCAGCAGCTTAGCGGCGGCAGGGGGAGATACGCAGTATTTT.

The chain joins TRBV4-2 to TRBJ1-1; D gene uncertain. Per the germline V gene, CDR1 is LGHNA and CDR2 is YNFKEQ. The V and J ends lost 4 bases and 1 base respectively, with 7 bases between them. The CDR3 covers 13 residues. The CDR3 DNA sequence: TGTGCCAGCAGCCGAACCAGGAACACTGAAGCTTTCTTT. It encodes CASSRTRNTEAFF.

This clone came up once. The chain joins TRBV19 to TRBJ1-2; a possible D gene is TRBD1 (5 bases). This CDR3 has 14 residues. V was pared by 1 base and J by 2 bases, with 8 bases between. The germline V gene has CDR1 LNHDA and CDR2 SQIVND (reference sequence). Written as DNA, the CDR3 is TGTGCCAGTAGTATAGGGTGGGGGAACTATGGCTACACCTTC. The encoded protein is CASSIGWGNYGYTF. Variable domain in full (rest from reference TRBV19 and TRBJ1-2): DGGITQSPKYLFRKEGQNVTLSCEQNLNHDAMYWYRQDPGQGLRLIYYSQIVNDFQKGDIAEGYSVSREKKESFPLTVTSAQKNPTAFYLCASSIGWGNYGYTFGSGTRLTVV.

CDR3 amino acids: CASSLAMNTEAFF. CDR3 in DNA: TGTGCCAGCAGCTTAGCGATGAACACTGAAGCTTTCTTT. The chain recombines TRBV7-6 with TRBJ1-1, with D unresolved. In germline, CDR1 is SGHVS, CDR2 FNYEAQ. The CDR3 loop spans 13 amino acids. Trimming removed 0 bases at V and 0 bases at J, with 2 bases between.

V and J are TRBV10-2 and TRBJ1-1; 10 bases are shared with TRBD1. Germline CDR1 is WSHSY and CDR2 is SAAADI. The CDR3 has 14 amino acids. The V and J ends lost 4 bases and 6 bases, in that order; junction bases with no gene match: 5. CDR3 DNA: TGCGCCAGCAGTGCGGACAGGGGGAGAGCTGAAGCTTTCTTT. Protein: CASSADRGRAEAFF.

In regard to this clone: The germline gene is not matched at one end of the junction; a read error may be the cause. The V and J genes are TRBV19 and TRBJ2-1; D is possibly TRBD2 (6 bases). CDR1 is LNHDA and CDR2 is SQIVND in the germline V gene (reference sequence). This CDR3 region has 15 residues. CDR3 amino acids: CASTIAASSYNEQFF. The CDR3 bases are TGTGCCAGTACTATAGCGGCATCCTCCTACAATGAGCAGTTCTTC.

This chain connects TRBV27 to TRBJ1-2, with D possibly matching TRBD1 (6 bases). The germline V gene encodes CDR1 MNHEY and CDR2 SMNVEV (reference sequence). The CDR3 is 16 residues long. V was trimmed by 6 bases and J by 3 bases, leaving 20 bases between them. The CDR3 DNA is TGTGCCAGCAGCCGCCACCCAGCGGGGGGCGACTATGGCTACACCTTC. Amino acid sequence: CASSRHPAGGDYGYTF.